Following are 20 T cell receptor beta chains from one sample sequenced in a study of T cell changes during pregnancy in multiple sclerosis. Assay used: immunoSEQ multiplex PCR; TCRdb lists only in-frame clones, some missing. The sample holds tens of thousands of clones, roughly nine tenths seen once. The sequencing used peripheral blood, collected before pregnancy. These receptors were collected from a female donor with multiple sclerosis, enrolled in a pregnancy study.

The chain recombines TRBV4-3 with TRBJ1-6; D uncertain. The ends were cut back, 3 bases at V and 0 bases at J, with 24 bases in the middle. Germline loops: CDR1 LGHNA, CDR2 YSLEER. The CDR3 runs 21 residues. The CDR3 nucleotides are TGCGCCAGCAGCCATACGGGATTCCGGTATGGGTCTAGCTCCTATAATTCACCCCTCCACTTT. Translated, it gives CASSHTGFRYGSSSYNSPLHF.

A few counts support this clone. The rearrangement links TRBV6-5 to TRBJ1-4; D might be TRBD1 (5 bases). V lost 5 bases and J lost 6, with 16 bases in between. CDR3 length: 15 amino acids. Germline V gene sequence: CDR1 MNHEY, CDR2 SVGAGI. The CDR3 bases are TGTGCCAGCAGTGCCTCTCAGGGACTGTATGAAAAACTGTTTTTT. Amino acid sequence: CASSASQGLYEKLFF.

The chain uses TRBV7-2 and TRBJ1-1; 8 bases fit TRBD1. The CDR3 totals 15 residues. Germline CDR1 is SGHTA and CDR2 is FQGNSA. After removal of 3 bases from V and 3 bases from J, the junction contained 6 bases not matched to a gene. The CDR3 DNA sequence: TGTGCCAGCAGCTTGACCGGGACAGGCTACACTGAAGCTTTCTTT. It yields the protein CASSLTGTGYTEAFF.

The J gene is TRBJ2-1, the V gene TRBV6-1, with TRBD2 matching over 8 bases. J lost 6 bases, V lost 8 bases, and 9 bases had no gene match. The CDR3 consists of 14 residues. The germline V gene encodes CDR1 MNHNS and CDR2 SASEGT. The CDR3 region has the DNA TGTGCCAGCGGGCCGGGGGGGTTCTTCAATGAGCAGTTCTTC. This translates into CASGPGGFFNEQFF.

In nucleotides, the CDR3 is TGTGCCAGTAGTATAGTCCTTACTAGCGGGGGGTACAATGAGCAGTTCTTC. It specifies CASSIVLTSGGYNEQFF. This chain connects TRBV19 to TRBJ2-1, with TRBD2 identical over 12 bases. The V gene's germline CDR1 is LNHDA and CDR2 SQIVND (reference sequence). CDR3 length: 17 amino acids. After removal of 1 base from V and 4 bases from J, the junction contained 5 bases not matched to a gene.

This clone was recorded only once. The chain uses TRBV7-2 and TRBJ1-2, with D possibly matching TRBD1 (6 bases). V lost 4 bases, J lost 8 bases, and 11 bases lay in between. CDR3 size: 12 residues. The germline CDR1 and CDR2 sequences are SGHTA and FQGNSA. DNA for the CDR3: TGTGCCAGCAGCTCAGGGGTGTGGGGCTACACCTTC. It yields the protein CASSSGVWGYTF. The whole variable domain, filled in from reference TRBV7-2 and TRBJ1-2, reads GAGVSQSPSNKVTEKGKDVELRCDPISGHTALYWYRQSLGQGLEFLIYFQGNSAPDKSGLPSDRFSAERTGGSVSTLTIQRTQQEDSAVYLCASSSGVWGYTFGSGTRLTVV.

The V gene is TRBV29-1, the J gene TRBJ1-1, with D unclear. Germline assignment: CDR1 SQVTM and CDR2 ANQGSEA. The V end lost 6 bases, the J end lost 3 bases, and 8 bases lay between the germline ends. The CDR3 spans 11 residues. The CDR3 reads CSVPADTEAFF. As DNA, the CDR3 is TGCAGCGTCCCCGCGGACACTGAAGCTTTCTTT.

The J gene is TRBJ2-4, the V gene TRBV5-8; 7 bases are shared with TRBD1. The length of the CDR3 is 14 residues. Per germline, CDR1 SGHTS and CDR2 YDEGEE. J lost 8 bases, V lost 0 bases, and 5 bases had no gene match. The CDR3 loop is CASSLGQGADIQYF. Written as DNA, the CDR3 is TGTGCCAGCAGCTTGGGACAGGGCGCGGACATTCAGTACTTC.

The chain links TRBV6-5 to TRBJ1-6, with a possible D match to TRBD1 (5 bases). Trimming pared 6 bases from V and 8 bases from J, leaving 11 bases between. The CDR3 length is 13 residues. Germline V gives CDR1 MNHEY, CDR2 SVGAGI. The CDR3 region is CASSLWGHSPLHF. The CDR3, as DNA: TGTGCCAGCAGCCTCTGGGGCCATTCACCCCTCCACTTT.

As to this clone: Other nucleotide sequences from this sample produce the same CDR3. The rearrangement uses TRBV5-1 and TRBJ2-5; D possibly corresponds to TRBD2 (7 bases). CDR1 is SGHRS, CDR2 YFSETQ, per germline. This CDR3 is built from 13 residues. V was pared by 2 bases and J by 5 bases, with 10 bases between. CDR3 protein: CASSLRGGETQYF. The CDR3 DNA is TGCGCCAGCAGCTTAAGGGGGGGGGAGACCCAGTACTTC.

This clone was observed a single time. The sample has other DNA sequences that encode this CDR3 too. J is TRBJ2-3 and V is TRBV7-2; possible D gene TRBD2, 5 bases. The CDR3 length is 15 residues. V shed 5 bases and J shed 0 bases, with 12 bases lying between them. CDR1 and CDR2 (germline): SGHTA, FQGNSA. The CDR3 region is CASSPDYLSTDTQYF. The CDR3 DNA sequence: TGTGCCAGCAGCCCAGACTACCTTAGCACAGATACGCAGTATTTT.

This sequence joins TRBV30 and TRBJ1-3; no reliable D call. CDR1 is GTSNPN, CDR2 SVGIG, per germline (reference sequence). V was shortened by 0 bases and J by 3 bases, with 6 bases between the two germline ends. This CDR3 contains 13 residues. The CDR3 protein is CAWSVQSGNTIYF. The CDR3 DNA sequence: TGTGCCTGGAGTGTACAGAGTGGAAACACCATATATTTT.

This chain joins TRBV18 and TRBJ1-3, with TRBD1 matching over 9 bases. CDR1 KGHSH and CDR2 LQKENI come from the germline V gene. This CDR3 is built from 16 residues. Trimming at V came to 4 bases and at J to 0 bases, leaving 4 bases not matched to a gene. The CDR3 reads CASSRDRAPSGNTIYF. The CDR3 DNA reads TGTGCCAGCTCACGGGACAGGGCCCCCTCTGGAAACACCATATATTTT. Full variable domain (rest looked up from reference TRBV18 and TRBJ1-3): NAGVMQNPRHLVRRRGQEARLRCSPMKGHSHVYWYRQLPEEGLKFMVYLQKENIIDESGMPKERFSAEFPKEGPSILRIQQVVRGDSAAYFCASSRDRAPSGNTIYFGEGSWLTVV.

This chain joins TRBV5-1 and TRBJ2-1; no clear D. CDR3 length: 15 amino acids. The V gene lost 4 bases and the J gene lost 7 bases, with 18 bases spanning the gap. Germline CDR1 and CDR2: SGHRS and YFSETQ. CDR3 in amino acids: CASSPRHQAGNEQFF. In DNA form, the CDR3 reads TGCGCCAGCAGCCCCCGACATCAGGCCGGAAATGAGCAGTTCTTC. The complete variable domain, with remaining parts taken from reference TRBV5-1 and TRBJ2-1, reads KAGVTQTPRYLIKTRGQQVTLSCSPISGHRSVSWYQQTPGQGLQFLFEYFSETQRNKGNFPGRFSGRQFSNSRSEMNVSTLELGDSALYLCASSPRHQAGNEQFFGPGTRLTVL.

The V gene is TRBV30, the J gene TRBJ1-1; TRBD1 might be the D (6 bases). The CDR3 is 17 residues long. From germline, CDR1 is GTSNPN and CDR2 SVGIG (reference sequence). Trimming took off 2 bases at V and 3 bases at J, with 22 bases between the two ends. DNA for the CDR3: TGTGCCTGGAGTTTTTGGCGGGGAGGGGGGCTCGACACTGAAGCTTTCTTT. Its protein is CAWSFWRGGGLDTEAFF.

J is TRBJ1-5 and V is TRBV6-5; no definite D call. Trimming left V 0 bases short and J 7 bases short, with 7 bases between. From germline, CDR1 is MNHEY and CDR2 SVGAGI. This CDR3 has 13 residues. The CDR3 coding sequence is TGTGCCAGCAGTTACTCGCGGGTGCAGCCCCAGCATTTT. It encodes CASSYSRVQPQHF.

This clone was found once. CDR3 DNA sequence: TGTGCCAGCACCGGGGGGGGTTTAGGGTATGGCTACACCTTC. Its translation: CASTGGGLGYGYTF. The chain is built from TRBV5-8 and TRBJ1-2; a possible D gene is TRBD1 (5 bases). Trimming took 6 bases from V and 5 from J, leaving 17 bases between them. CDR3 length: 14 amino acids. The germline V gene encodes CDR1 SGHTS and CDR2 YDEGEE.

The rearrangement joins TRBV5-5 to TRBJ1-1; 7 bases are a match to TRBD1. Germline trimming cut 5 bases from V and 7 bases from J; bases unmatched to any gene: 5. Per the germline V gene, CDR1 is SGHKS and CDR2 is YYEKEE (reference sequence). This CDR3 region has 12 residues. CDR3 DNA: TGTGCCAGCAGTTGGCAGGGGGTTGAAGCTTTCTTT. Amino acids: CASSWQGVEAFF. Supplemented by reference TRBV5-5 and TRBJ1-1, the full variable domain reads DAGVTQSPTHLIKTRGQQVTLRCSPISGHKSVSWYQQVLGQGPQFIFQYYEKEERGRGNFPDRFSARQFPNYSSELNVNALLLGDSALYLCASSWQGVEAFFGQGTRLTVV.

The chain joins TRBV6-6 to TRBJ2-7; weak D call: TRBD2 (6 bases). Trimming stripped 8 bases from V and 2 bases from J, with 13 bases between. CDR1 is MNHNY and CDR2 is SVGAGI in the germline V gene (reference sequence). This CDR3 comprises 13 residues. This CDR3 is CASQGLGAYEQYF. The CDR3 DNA reads TGTGCCAGCCAGGGACTTGGGGCCTACGAGCAGTACTTC.

V is TRBV4-2 and J is TRBJ2-5; D is ambiguous. The V gene's germline CDR1 is LGHNA and CDR2 YNFKEQ. V lost 6 bases and J 2 bases, leaving 10 bases between the germline ends. The CDR3 consists of 13 residues. This CDR3 is CASSPLAQETQYF. In nucleotides, the CDR3 is TGTGCCAGCAGTCCCTTGGCACAAGAGACCCAGTACTTC.